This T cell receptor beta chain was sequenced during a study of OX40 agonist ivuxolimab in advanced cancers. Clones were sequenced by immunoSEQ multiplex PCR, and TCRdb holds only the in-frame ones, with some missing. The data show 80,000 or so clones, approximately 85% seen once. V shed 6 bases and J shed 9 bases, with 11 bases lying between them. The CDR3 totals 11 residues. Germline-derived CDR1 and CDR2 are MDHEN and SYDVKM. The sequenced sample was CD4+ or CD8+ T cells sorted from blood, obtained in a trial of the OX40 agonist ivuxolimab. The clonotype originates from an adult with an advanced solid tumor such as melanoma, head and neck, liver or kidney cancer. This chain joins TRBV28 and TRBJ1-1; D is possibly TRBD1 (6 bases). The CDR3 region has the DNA TGTGCCAGCAGACACCGGGACAAAGCTTTCTTT. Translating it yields CASRHRDKAFF.